This is a list of T cell receptor beta chains from one sample in a study of CD8 T cells in Susac syndrome. MiXCR, run by TCRdb on the immunoSEQ multiplex PCR reads, gives a single entry per CDR3 protein. The data show approximately 180,000 distinct CDR3 sequences, around 95% seen once. The specimen sequenced was CD4+ T cells from PBMCs. Source of these receptors: a human donor with multiple sclerosis. The CDR3 runs from the conserved cysteine through the conserved F or W. The D gene is left open where the match is weak. The size field is filled for only some rows; it gives once, few, many or a size class.

D	length	size	J	V	CDR3	DNA
TRBD1	13	-	TRBJ1-2	TRBV20-1	CSARLRDSYGYTF	TGCAGTGCTAGACTTAGGGACAGCTATGGCTACACCTTC
TRBD1	16	-	TRBJ2-2	TRBV7-9	CASSYDRGWNTGELFF	TGTGCCAGCAGCTACGACAGGGGGTGGAACACCGGGGAGCTGTTTTTT
TRBD2	16	-	TRBJ2-1	TRBV5-6	CASSRASGGRIDEQFF	TGTGCCAGCAGCAGAGCTAGCGGGGGGCGGATAGATGAGCAGTTCTTC
TRBD1	18	-	TRBJ1-4	TRBV9	CASSVAENRDRGSEKLFF	TGTGCCAGCAGCGTGGCGGAGAACCGGGACAGGGGAAGTGAAAAACTGTTTTTT
-	16	-	TRBJ1-6	TRBV23-1	CASSQHPRGSRSPLHF	TGCGCCAGCAGTCAGCACCCCCGGGGGAGTAGGTCACCCCTCCACTTT
-	15	-	TRBJ2-1	TRBV29-1	CSVLGGLKIYNEQFF	TGCAGCGTCCTGGGGGGGCTAAAGATTTACAATGAGCAGTTCTTC
-	12	-	TRBJ2-7	TRBV29-1	CSVDGNSYEQYF	TGCAGCGTTGACGGAAACTCCTACGAGCAGTACTTC
-	12	-	TRBJ1-2	TRBV25-1	CASSRGKDGYTF	TGTGCCAGCAGTAGGGGGAAGGATGGCTACACCTTC
TRBD1	14	-	TRBJ1-5	TRBV30	CAWSGTGSNQPQHF	TGTGCCTGGTCCGGGACAGGGAGCAATCAGCCCCAGCATTTT
TRBD1	14	few	TRBJ1-2	TRBV6-5	CASSYSTGGYGYTF	TGTGCCAGCAGTTACTCTACAGGGGGCTATGGCTACACCTTC
-	13	-	TRBJ1-1	TRBV29-1	CSVGGRENTEAFF	TGCAGCGTTGGCGGCAGAGAGAACACTGAAGCTTTCTTT
-	14	-	TRBJ1-2	TRBV5-4	CASSLADRSYGYTF	TGTGCCAGCAGCTTGGCAGACAGATCCTATGGCTACACCTTC
-	16	-	TRBJ2-1	TRBV7-2	CASSPAGASSYNEQFF	TGTGCCAGCAGCCCGGCGGGGGCAAGCTCCTACAATGAGCAGTTCTTC
-	14	-	TRBJ2-1	TRBV7-3	CASSLNGLVSEQFF	TGTGCCAGCAGCTTAAACGGCCTCGTTAGCGAGCAGTTCTTC
-	16	-	TRBJ1-5	TRBV4-1	CASSQEAGTLGQPQHF	TGCGCCAGCAGCCAGGAAGCCGGGACATTGGGCCAGCCCCAGCATTTT
TRBD2	14	-	TRBJ2-1	TRBV7-9	CASSQAPASGGEFF	TGTGCCAGCAGCCAGGCCCCGGCTAGCGGGGGTGAGTTCTTC
TRBD1	15	once	TRBJ1-2	TRBV29-1	CSVAVGQGIGYGYTF	TGCAGCGTTGCCGTCGGACAGGGCATCGGCTATGGCTACACCTTC
TRBD2	15	-	TRBJ2-3	TRBV7-9	CASSPRLAGVDTQYF	TGTGCCAGCAGCCCACGACTAGCGGGGGTGGATACGCAGTATTTT
-	12	-	TRBJ2-7	TRBV9	CASPGHSHEQYF	TGTGCCTCCCCGGGACATTCCCACGAGCAGTACTTC
-	15	-	TRBJ1-2	TRBV9	CASSVGGGSDYGYTF	TGTGCCAGCAGCGTAGGGGGAGGATCGGACTATGGCTACACCTTC
-	15	-	TRBJ2-1	TRBV6-4	CASSLSGYDDLGQFF	TGTGCCAGCAGTCTATCAGGGTATGATGATTTGGGGCAGTTCTTC
-	13	-	TRBJ1-5	TRBV6-5	CASGTGPNQPQHF	TGTGCCAGCGGAACAGGGCCCAATCAGCCCCAGCATTTT
TRBD1	18	-	TRBJ2-6	TRBV14	CASSILGQAFSGANVLTF	TGTGCCAGCAGCATTCTGGGACAGGCCTTCTCTGGGGCCAACGTCCTGACTTTC
-	14	-	TRBJ2-3	TRBV3-1	CASSQAGSTDTQYF	TGTGCCAGCAGCCAAGCGGGAAGCACAGATACGCAGTATTTT
TRBD1	14	-	TRBJ1-1	TRBV19	CASSMDRWNTEAFF	TGTGCCAGTAGTATGGACAGGTGGAACACTGAAGCTTTCTTT
-	11	-	TRBJ2-7	TRBV7-2	CASSSSGEQYF	TGTGCCAGCAGCTCGTCTGGCGAGCAGTACTTC
-	16	-	TRBJ2-7	TRBV18	CASSPLPGESSYEQYF	TGTGCCAGCTCACCACTTCCAGGCGAGAGCTCCTACGAGCAGTACTTC
TRBD1	15	-	TRBJ2-3	TRBV6-5	CASSRWTGDTDTQYF	TGTGCCAGCAGCCGGTGGACAGGAGACACAGATACGCAGTATTTT
-	15	-	TRBJ2-4	TRBV3-1	CASSQRQLAKNIQYF	TGTGCCAGCAGCCAAAGACAGTTAGCCAAAAACATTCAGTACTTC
-	12	once	TRBJ2-1	TRBV29-1	CSAGASYNEQFF	TGCAGCGCGGGAGCCTCCTACAATGAGCAGTTCTTC
-	16	-	TRBJ2-3	TRBV5-1	CASSLGQSTSTDTQYF	TGCGCCAGCAGCTTGGGACAGAGTACTAGCACAGATACGCAGTATTTT
-	18	-	TRBJ2-6	TRBV4-2	CASSQDWGRLSGANVLTF	TGTGCCAGCAGCCAAGATTGGGGACGTCTCTCTGGGGCCAACGTCCTGACTTTC
TRBD1	12	once	TRBJ1-1	TRBV28	CASINRGTEAFF	TGTGCCAGCATCAACAGGGGTACTGAAGCTTTCTTT
TRBD1	14	-	TRBJ2-7	TRBV29-1	CSVARDRSSYEQYF	TGCAGCGTCGCCCGGGACAGGAGTTCCTACGAGCAGTACTTC
TRBD1	14	-	TRBJ1-4	TRBV20-1	CSAEQGATNEKLFF	TGCAGTGCGGAGCAGGGGGCAACTAATGAAAAACTGTTTTTT
-	15	-	TRBJ2-7	TRBV20-1	CSARVRDRSTYEQYF	TGCAGTGCTAGAGTCCGAGACAGGTCAACCTACGAGCAGTACTTC
-	15	-	TRBJ2-7	TRBV5-6	CASSAGTAYSYEQYF	TGTGCCAGCAGCGCCGGGACCGCGTACAGCTACGAGCAGTACTTC
-	14	-	TRBJ2-4	TRBV29-1	CSGVWARAKNIQYF	TGCAGCGGGGTGTGGGCAAGAGCCAAAAACATTCAGTACTTC
TRBD1	16	-	TRBJ2-7	TRBV29-1	CSAIRYTGGRSYEQYF	TGCAGCGCGATTAGGTATACAGGGGGCCGATCGTACGAGCAGTACTTC
-	13	once	TRBJ2-7	TRBV10-3	CAIRDTFSYEQYF	TGTGCCATCAGGGACACCTTCTCCTACGAGCAGTACTTC
TRBD1	15	-	TRBJ2-2	TRBV29-1	CSVASGTGATGELFF	TGCAGCGTTGCCTCTGGGACAGGGGCGACCGGGGAGCTGTTTTTT
TRBD1	15	-	TRBJ2-5	TRBV7-8	CASSRSGQGVLLWYF	TGTGCCAGCAGCCGTTCGGGACAGGGAGTTTTATTATGGTACTTC
-	15	-	TRBJ2-3	TRBV7-8	CASSSQWDSTDTQYF	TGTGCCAGCAGCTCCCAGTGGGACAGCACAGATACGCAGTATTTT
-	12	few	TRBJ2-1	TRBV12-3/TRBV12-4	CASSPDYNEQFF	TGTGCCAGCAGTCCGGACTACAATGAGCAGTTCTTC
-	14	-	TRBJ2-1	TRBV5-1	CASSLVTGSNEQFF	TGCGCCAGCAGCTTGGTGACAGGATCCAATGAGCAGTTCTTC
-	16	-	TRBJ2-2	TRBV6-5	CASSYRTPANTGELFF	TGTGCCAGCAGTTACCGCACACCCGCGAACACCGGGGAGCTGTTTTTT
TRBD1	16	-	TRBJ1-4	TRBV5-1	CASSPGTGTTNEKLFF	TGCGCCAGCAGCCCCGGGACAGGTACAACTAATGAAAAACTGTTTTTT
-	14	-	TRBJ1-2	TRBV6-6	CASSYFPANYGYTF	TGTGCCAGCAGTTATTTCCCAGCCAACTATGGCTACACCTTC
-	15	-	TRBJ2-3	TRBV18	CASSPLGQNTDTQYF	TGTGCCAGCTCACCACTGGGACAAAACACAGATACGCAGTATTTT
TRBD1	15	-	TRBJ1-1	TRBV5-1	CASSWGDSLNTEAFF	TGCGCCAGCAGCTGGGGGGACAGCTTGAACACTGAAGCTTTCTTT
TRBD1	13	-	TRBJ2-2	TRBV9	CASSGDSTGELFF	TGTGCCAGCAGCGGGGACAGCACCGGGGAGCTGTTTTTT
-	15	-	TRBJ2-1	TRBV19	CASSTLAGAPGEQFF	TGTGCCAGTAGTACCCTCGCGGGGGCCCCGGGCGAGCAGTTCTTC
TRBD1	14	-	TRBJ2-1	TRBV20-1	CSSPPGQAANEQFF	TGCAGTTCACCCCCGGGACAGGCTGCCAATGAGCAGTTCTTC
-	14	-	TRBJ1-2	TRBV25-1	CASSELQGWGGYTF	TGTGCCAGCAGTGAACTTCAGGGCTGGGGTGGCTACACCTTC
TRBD1	14	-	TRBJ2-1	TRBV29-1	CSGNRGVSYNEQFF	TGCAGCGGCAACAGGGGGGTCTCCTACAATGAGCAGTTCTTC
-	13	-	TRBJ1-2	TRBV3-1	CASSQQSNYGYTF	TGTGCCAGCAGCCAGCAGTCTAACTATGGCTACACCTTC
-	15	-	TRBJ2-7	TRBV4-2	CASSQVWKVSYEQYF	TGTGCCAGCAGCCAAGTTTGGAAGGTCTCCTACGAGCAGTACTTC
TRBD1	13	-	TRBJ1-1	TRBV20-1	CSASGQGFTEAFF	TGCAGTGCTAGTGGACAGGGATTCACTGAAGCTTTCTTT
-	15	once	TRBJ1-1	TRBV4-2	CASSQEGTMNTEAFF	TGTGCCAGCAGCCAAGAGGGCACTATGAACACTGAAGCTTTCTTT
TRBD1	14	-	TRBJ1-5	TRBV29-1	CSAGAQGANQPQHF	TGCAGCGCAGGGGCGCAGGGGGCGAATCAGCCCCAGCATTTT